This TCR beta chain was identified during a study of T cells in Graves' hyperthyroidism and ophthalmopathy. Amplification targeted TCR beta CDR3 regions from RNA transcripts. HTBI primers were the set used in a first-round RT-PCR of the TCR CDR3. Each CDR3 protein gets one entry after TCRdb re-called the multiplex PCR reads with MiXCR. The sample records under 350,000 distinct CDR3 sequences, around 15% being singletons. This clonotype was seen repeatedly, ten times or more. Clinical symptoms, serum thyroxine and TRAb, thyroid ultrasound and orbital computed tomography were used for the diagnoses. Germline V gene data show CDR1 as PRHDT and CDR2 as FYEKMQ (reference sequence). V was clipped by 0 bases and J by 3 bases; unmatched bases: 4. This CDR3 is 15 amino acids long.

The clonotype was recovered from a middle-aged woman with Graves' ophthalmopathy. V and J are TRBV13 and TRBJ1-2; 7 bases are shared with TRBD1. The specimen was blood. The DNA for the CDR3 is TGTGCCAGCAGCTTAGGCGACCAGGGGGACTATGGCTACACCTTC. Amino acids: CASSLGDQGDYGYTF.